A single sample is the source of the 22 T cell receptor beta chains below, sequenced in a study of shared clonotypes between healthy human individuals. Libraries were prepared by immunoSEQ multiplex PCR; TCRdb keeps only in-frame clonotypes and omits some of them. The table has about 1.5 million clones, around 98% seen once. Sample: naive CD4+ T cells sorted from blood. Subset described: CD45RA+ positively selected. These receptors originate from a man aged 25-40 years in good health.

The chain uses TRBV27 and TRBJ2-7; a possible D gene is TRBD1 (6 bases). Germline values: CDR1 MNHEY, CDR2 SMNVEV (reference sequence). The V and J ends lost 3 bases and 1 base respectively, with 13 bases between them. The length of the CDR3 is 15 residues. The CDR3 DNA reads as TGTGCCAGCAGTTTGGAGGTACAGGGTTCCTACGAGCAGTACTTC. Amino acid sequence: CASSLEVQGSYEQYF.

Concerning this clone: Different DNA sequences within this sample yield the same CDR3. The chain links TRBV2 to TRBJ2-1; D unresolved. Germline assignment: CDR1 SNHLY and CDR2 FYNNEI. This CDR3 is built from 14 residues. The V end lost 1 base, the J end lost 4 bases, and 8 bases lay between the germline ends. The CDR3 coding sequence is TGTGCCAGCAGTGAAGGTCCGACTTACAATGAGCAGTTCTTC. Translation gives CASSEGPTYNEQFF. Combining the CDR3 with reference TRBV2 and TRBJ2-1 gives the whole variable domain EPEVTQTPSHQVTQMGQEVILRCVPISNHLYFYWYRQILGQKVEFLVSFYNNEISEKSEIFDDQFSVERPDGSNFTLKIRSTKLEDSAMYFCASSEGPTYNEQFFGPGTRLTVL.

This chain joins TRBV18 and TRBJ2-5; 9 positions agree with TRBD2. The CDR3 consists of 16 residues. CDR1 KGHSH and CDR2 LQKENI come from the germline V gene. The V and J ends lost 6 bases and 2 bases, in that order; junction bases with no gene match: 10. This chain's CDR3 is CASSLLAGQLQETQYF. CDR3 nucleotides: TGTGCCAGCTCCTTGCTAGCGGGACAACTACAAGAGACCCAGTACTTC.

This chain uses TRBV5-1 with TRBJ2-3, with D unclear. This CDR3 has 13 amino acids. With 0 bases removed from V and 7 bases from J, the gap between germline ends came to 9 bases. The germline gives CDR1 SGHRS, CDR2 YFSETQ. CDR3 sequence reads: CASSLGGDNTQYF. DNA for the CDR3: TGCGCCAGCAGCTTGGGTGGGGATAATACGCAGTATTTT.

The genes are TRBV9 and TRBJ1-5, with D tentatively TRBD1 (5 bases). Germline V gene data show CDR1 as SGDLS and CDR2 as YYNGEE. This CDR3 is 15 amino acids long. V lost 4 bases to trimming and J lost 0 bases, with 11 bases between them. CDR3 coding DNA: TGTGCCAGCAGCAGCCGGGACGATAGCAATCAGCCCCAGCATTTT. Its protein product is CASSSRDDSNQPQHF.

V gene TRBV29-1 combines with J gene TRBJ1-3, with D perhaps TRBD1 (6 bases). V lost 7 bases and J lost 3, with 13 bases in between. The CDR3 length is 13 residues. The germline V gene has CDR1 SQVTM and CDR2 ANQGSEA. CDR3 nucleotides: TGCAGCGGGGTCAACAGGGTTGGAAACACCATATATTTT. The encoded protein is CSGVNRVGNTIYF.

The CDR3 sequence: CASSRLAGETQYF. The CDR3 bases are TGTGCCAGCTCACGACTAGCGGGAGAGACCCAGTACTTC. V and J are TRBV18 and TRBJ2-5; TRBD2 agrees at 10 bases. The V and J ends lost 4 bases and 4 bases, in that order; junction bases with no gene match: 0. CDR1 and CDR2 from the germline V gene are KGHSH and LQKENI. There are 13 residues in the CDR3.

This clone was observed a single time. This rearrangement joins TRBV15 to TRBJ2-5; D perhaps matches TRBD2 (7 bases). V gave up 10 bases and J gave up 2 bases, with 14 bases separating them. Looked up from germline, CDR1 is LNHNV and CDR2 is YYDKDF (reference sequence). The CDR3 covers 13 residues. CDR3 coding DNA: TGTGCCATCATGAGCGGGACACAAGAGACCCAGTACTTC. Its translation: CAIMSGTQETQYF.

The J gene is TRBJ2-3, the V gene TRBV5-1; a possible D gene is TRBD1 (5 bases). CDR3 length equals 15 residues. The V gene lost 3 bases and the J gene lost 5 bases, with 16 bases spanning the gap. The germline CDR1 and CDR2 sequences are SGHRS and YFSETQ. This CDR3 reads CASSSARVVGDTQYF. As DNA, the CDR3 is TGCGCCAGCAGCTCGGCCAGGGTGGTGGGAGATACGCAGTATTTT.

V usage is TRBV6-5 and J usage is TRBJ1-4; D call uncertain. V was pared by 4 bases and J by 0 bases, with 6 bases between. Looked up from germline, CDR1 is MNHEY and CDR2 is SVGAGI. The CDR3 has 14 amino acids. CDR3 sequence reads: CASSFGTTNEKLFF. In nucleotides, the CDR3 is TGTGCCAGCAGTTTCGGGACAACTAATGAAAAACTGTTTTTT.

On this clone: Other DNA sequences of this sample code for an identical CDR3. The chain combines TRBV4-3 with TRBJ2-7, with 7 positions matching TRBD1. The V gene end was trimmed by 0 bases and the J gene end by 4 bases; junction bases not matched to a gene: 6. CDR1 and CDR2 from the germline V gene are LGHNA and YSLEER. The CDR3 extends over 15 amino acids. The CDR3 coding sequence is TGCGCCAGCAGCCAAGAAGCTAGGGGGCGTTACGAGCAGTACTTC. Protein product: CASSQEARGRYEQYF.

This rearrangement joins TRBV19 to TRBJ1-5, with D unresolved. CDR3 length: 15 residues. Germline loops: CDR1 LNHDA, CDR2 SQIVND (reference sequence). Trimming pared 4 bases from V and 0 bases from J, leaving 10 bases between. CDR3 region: CASSRQTNSNQPQHF. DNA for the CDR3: TGTGCCAGTAGTAGGCAGACTAATAGCAATCAGCCCCAGCATTTT.

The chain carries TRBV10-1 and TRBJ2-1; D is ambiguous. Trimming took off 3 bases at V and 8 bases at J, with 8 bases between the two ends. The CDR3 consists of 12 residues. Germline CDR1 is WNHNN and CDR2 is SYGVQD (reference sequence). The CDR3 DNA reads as TGCGCCAGCAGTGAACCCCGGGATGAGCAGTTCTTC. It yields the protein CASSEPRDEQFF.

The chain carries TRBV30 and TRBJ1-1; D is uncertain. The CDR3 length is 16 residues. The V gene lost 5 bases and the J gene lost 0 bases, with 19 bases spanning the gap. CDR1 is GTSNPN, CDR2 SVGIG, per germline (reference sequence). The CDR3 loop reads CAWGSGIMWMNTEAFF. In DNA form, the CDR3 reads TGTGCCTGGGGGAGCGGGATAATGTGGATGAACACTGAAGCTTTCTTT.

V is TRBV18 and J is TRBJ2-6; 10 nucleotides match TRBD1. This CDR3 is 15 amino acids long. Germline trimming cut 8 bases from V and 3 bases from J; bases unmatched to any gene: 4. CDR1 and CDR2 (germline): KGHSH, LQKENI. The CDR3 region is CASLGQGVGANVLTF. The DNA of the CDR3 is TGTGCCAGCCTCGGACAGGGGGTTGGGGCCAACGTCCTGACTTTC. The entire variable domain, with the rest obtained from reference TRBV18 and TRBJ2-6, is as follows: NAGVMQNPRHLVRRRGQEARLRCSPMKGHSHVYWYRQLPEEGLKFMVYLQKENIIDESGMPKERFSAEFPKEGPSILRIQQVVRGDSAAYFCASLGQGVGANVLTFGAGSRLTVL.

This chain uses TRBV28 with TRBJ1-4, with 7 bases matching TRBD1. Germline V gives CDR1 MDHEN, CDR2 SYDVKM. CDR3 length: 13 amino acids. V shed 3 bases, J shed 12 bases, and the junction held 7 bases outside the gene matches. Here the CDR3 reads CASSFTNRGELFF. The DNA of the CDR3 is TGTGCCAGCAGTTTCACAAACAGGGGAGAACTGTTTTTT. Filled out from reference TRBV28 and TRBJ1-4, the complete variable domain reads DVKVTQSSRYLVKRTGEKVFLECVQDMDHENMFWYRQDPGLGLRLIYFSYDVKMKEKGDIPEGYSVSREKKERFSLILESASTNQTSMYLCASSFTNRGELFFGSGTQLSVL.

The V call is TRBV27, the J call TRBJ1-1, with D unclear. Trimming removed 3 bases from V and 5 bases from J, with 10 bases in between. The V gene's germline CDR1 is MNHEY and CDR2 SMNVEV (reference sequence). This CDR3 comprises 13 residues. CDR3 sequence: CASSFGRTTEAFF. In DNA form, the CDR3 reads TGTGCCAGCAGTTTCGGCAGGACTACTGAAGCTTTCTTT.

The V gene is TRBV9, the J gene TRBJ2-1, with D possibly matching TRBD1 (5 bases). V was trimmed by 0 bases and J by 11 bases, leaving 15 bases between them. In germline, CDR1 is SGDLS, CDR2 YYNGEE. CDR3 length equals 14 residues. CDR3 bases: TGTGCCAGCAGCGTAGTTAGGACAAGGTTAAAGCAGTTCTTC. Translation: CASSVVRTRLKQFF.

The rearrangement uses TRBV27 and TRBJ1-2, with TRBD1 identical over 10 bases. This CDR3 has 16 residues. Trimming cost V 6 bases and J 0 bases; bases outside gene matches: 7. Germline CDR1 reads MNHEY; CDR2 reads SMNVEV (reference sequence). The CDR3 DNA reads TGTGCCAGCAGCCGGGACAGGGGAAGAGCTAACTATGGCTACACCTTC. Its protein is CASSRDRGRANYGYTF.

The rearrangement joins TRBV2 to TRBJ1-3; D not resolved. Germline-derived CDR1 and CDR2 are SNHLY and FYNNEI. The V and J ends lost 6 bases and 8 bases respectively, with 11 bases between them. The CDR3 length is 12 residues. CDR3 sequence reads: CASSPLTDTIYF. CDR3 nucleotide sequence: TGTGCCAGCAGCCCTTTAACAGACACCATATATTTT.

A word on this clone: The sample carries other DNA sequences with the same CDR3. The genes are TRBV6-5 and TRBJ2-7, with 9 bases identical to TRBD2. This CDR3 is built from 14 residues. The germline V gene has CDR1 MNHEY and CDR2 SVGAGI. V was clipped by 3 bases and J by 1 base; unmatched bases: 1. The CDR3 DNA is TGTGCCAGCAGTTATAGCGGGGGTTCCTACGAGCAGTACTTC. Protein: CASSYSGGSYEQYF.

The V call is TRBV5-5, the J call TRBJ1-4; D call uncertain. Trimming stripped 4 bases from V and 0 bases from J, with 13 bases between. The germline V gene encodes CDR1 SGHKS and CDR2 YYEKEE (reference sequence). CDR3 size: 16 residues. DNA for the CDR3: TGTGCCAGCAGCGTTACGCATTGGGCAACTAATGAAAAACTGTTTTTT. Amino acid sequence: CASSVTHWATNEKLFF.